The next 19 T cell receptor beta chains were all read from a single sample in a study of blood T cell repertoires in COVID-19. Here immunoSEQ multiplex PCR was the method, and the copy in TCRdb shows in-frame clones only, minus some. Of approximately 210,000 clones listed, 70% to 90% are singletons. The sample consisted of peripheral blood. These receptors were collected from a woman aged 40 to 50 with acute or convalescent COVID-19.

The V call is TRBV21-1, the J call TRBJ2-3; TRBD1, as called in the table, went unchecked against the DNA. TRBV21-1 is a known pseudogene. The CDR3 loop spans 15 amino acids. CDR3 coding DNA: TGTGCCAGCAGCCGTCGACAGGGGCGCACAGATACGCAGTATTTT. It yields the protein CASSRRQGRTDTQYF.

This clone has more than one count but fewer than ten. The chain employs TRBV5-6 and TRBJ1-6; D uncertain. The CDR3 spans 14 residues. Looked up from germline, CDR1 is SGHDT and CDR2 is YYEEEE. V was clipped by 0 bases and J by 7 bases, with 8 bases between them. CDR3 amino acids: CASSLGQANSPLHF. For the CDR3, the DNA is TGTGCCAGCAGCTTGGGGCAGGCGAATTCACCCCTCCACTTT.

The chain carries TRBV25-1 and TRBJ2-1; 7 bases match TRBD2. There are 13 residues in the CDR3. V lost 7 bases to trimming and J lost 2 bases; unmatched junction nucleotides: 2. Per the germline V gene, CDR1 is MGHDK and CDR2 is SYGVNS. CDR3 region: CASTGGTYNEQFF. CDR3 nucleotides: TGTGCCAGCACCGGGGGGACCTACAATGAGCAGTTCTTC.

The CDR3 DNA sequence: TGCAGTGCTAGTTCCGGGGGGGCCGGAGAGACCCAGTACTTC. This encodes CSASSGGAGETQYF. The V call is TRBV20-1, the J call TRBJ2-5; 8 bases line up with TRBD2. The CDR3 totals 14 residues. The V gene's germline CDR1 is DFQATT and CDR2 SNEGSKA (reference sequence). V trimming: 3 bases; J trimming: 4 bases; junction bases outside the gene matches: 7.

This clone has just a few counts. CDR3 sequence: CASSPRRGGTGELFF. In nucleotides, the CDR3 is TGTGCCAGCAGCCCCCGACGGGGGGGGACCGGGGAGCTGTTTTTT. The chain links TRBV11-2 to TRBJ2-2; TRBD2 matches at 8 bases. This CDR3 has 15 residues. CDR1 is SGHAT and CDR2 is FQNNGV in the germline V gene. With V trimmed by 5 bases and J by 5 bases, 7 bases remained unmatched.

The CDR3 sequence is CASSSTVLGQPQHF. CDR3 sequence (DNA): TGTGCCAGCAGCTCGACAGTCTTGGGTCAGCCCCAGCATTTT. The rearrangement links TRBV5-5 to TRBJ1-5; tentative D call: TRBD1 (5 bases). Per the germline V gene, CDR1 is SGHKS and CDR2 is YYEKEE (reference sequence). The CDR3 has 14 residues. The V end was cut by 3 bases, the J end by 6 bases, with 13 bases between.

The DNA for the CDR3 is TGTGCCAGCGCGAGACAGGGGACAGAGACCCAGTACTTC. Its translation is CASARQGTETQYF. V usage is TRBV6-5 and J usage is TRBJ2-5; 8 bases fit TRBD1. V shed 8 bases, J shed 4 bases, and the junction held 6 bases outside the gene matches. The germline V gene encodes CDR1 MNHEY and CDR2 SVGAGI. This CDR3 has 13 amino acids.

Comment on this clone: One end of the junction is discordant with germline, which a read error may explain. V gene TRBV5-1 combines with J gene TRBJ2-3, with 8 bases lining up with TRBD1. Germline V lookup: CDR1 SGHRS, CDR2 YFSETQ. The CDR3 spans 15 residues. The CDR3, as DNA: TGCGCCAGCACCTTGAGGGGACAGGAATGGGATACGCAGTATTTT. Translated, it gives CASTLRGQEWDTQYF.

The CDR3 region has the DNA TGTGCTAGTGGATCCCCCGGGACACAGAACACTGAAGCTTTCTTT. It specifies CASGSPGTQNTEAFF. The V and J genes are TRBV12-5 and TRBJ1-1; tentative D call: TRBD1 (6 bases). V was pared by 6 bases and J by 1 base, with 15 bases between. The germline gives CDR1 LGHNT, CDR2 FRNRAP. The CDR3 runs to 15 residues.

The V and J genes are TRBV27 and TRBJ2-2, with D maybe TRBD1 (5 bases). V lost 2 bases and J 7 bases, leaving 11 bases between the germline ends. Germline CDR1 is MNHEY and CDR2 is SMNVEV (reference sequence). CDR3 length: 14 residues. The CDR3 loop reads CASSLGQGSGELFF. CDR3 sequence (DNA): TGTGCCAGCAGTTTAGGGCAGGGAAGCGGGGAGCTGTTTTTT.

The chain links TRBV4-2 to TRBJ2-2; the D gene is possibly TRBD2 (5 bases). The V gene's germline CDR1 is LGHNA and CDR2 YNFKEQ. V lost 5 bases to trimming and J lost 6 bases, with 13 bases between them. This CDR3 is built from 14 residues. This CDR3 is CASSIAGGSGELFF. CDR3 nucleotides: TGTGCCAGCAGCATAGCAGGCGGGTCCGGGGAGCTGTTTTTT.

In this sample, this clone turned up once. Other DNA sequences of this sample code for an identical CDR3. The chain has TRBV18 and TRBJ2-6, with TRBD1 identical over 7 bases. CDR1 KGHSH and CDR2 LQKENI come from the germline V gene. The V segment lost 3 bases and the J segment 4 bases; nucleotides outside the gene matches: 9. The CDR3 is 17 residues long. The CDR3 DNA reads as TGTGCCAGCTCACCGAGACAGGGAATTTCCGGGGCCAACGTCCTGACTTTC. Protein: CASSPRQGISGANVLTF.

This chain uses TRBV5-4 with TRBJ2-5; 8 positions match TRBD2. Trimming cost V 4 bases and J 3 bases; bases outside gene matches: 5. This CDR3 is built from 14 residues. Germline lookup yields CDR1 SGHNT and CDR2 YYREEE (reference sequence). CDR3 in amino acids: CASSSRGGKETQYF. DNA for the CDR3: TGTGCCAGCAGCAGCCGGGGGGGGAAAGAGACCCAGTACTTC.

The chain joins TRBV2 to TRBJ2-7; 7 bases agree with TRBD2. The CDR3 covers 13 residues. Germline V gene data show CDR1 as SNHLY and CDR2 as FYNNEI. The trim removed 8 bases at V and 3 bases at J, leaving 7 bases unmatched. The DNA of the CDR3 is TGTGCCAGCTCGGGGGAGGGGCTCTACGAGCAGTACGTC. This sequence encodes CASSGEGLYEQYV.

This chain connects TRBV7-2 to TRBJ2-1; 11 bases are a match to TRBD2. The germline gives CDR1 SGHTA, CDR2 FQGNSA. After removal of 5 bases from V and 8 bases from J, the junction contained 8 bases not matched to a gene. The CDR3 extends over 15 amino acids. CDR3 in DNA: TGTGCCAGCAGCCCAATAGCGGGGGGGCCTTATGAGCAGTTCTTC. Its translation: CASSPIAGGPYEQFF.

The CDR3 DNA reads as TGTGCCAGCTACACAGGGGTGAACACTGAAGCTTTCTTT. Residues: CASYTGVNTEAFF. This chain connects TRBV6-5 to TRBJ1-1; 7 bases agree with TRBD1. Germline loops: CDR1 MNHEY, CDR2 SVGAGI. This CDR3 is built from 13 residues. Trimming took 8 bases from V and 0 from J; bases not matched to a gene: 3.

The chain carries TRBV4-1 and TRBJ1-2; no clear D gene. The CDR3 consists of 13 residues. Germline V gene lookup returns CDR1 MGHRA and CDR2 YSYEKL. Trimming cost V 1 base and J 4 bases, with 7 bases left between them. The CDR3 region is CASSQGATYGYTF. The DNA of the CDR3 is TGCGCCAGCAGCCAAGGGGCTACCTATGGCTACACCTTC.

The V gene is TRBV10-2, the J gene TRBJ1-1; 7 nucleotides match TRBD1. V was clipped by 3 bases and J by 3 bases; unmatched bases: 4. The germline CDR1 and CDR2 sequences are WSHSY and SAAADI. The CDR3 consists of 14 residues. CDR3 region: CASSDRDSDTEAFF. The CDR3 bases are TGCGCCAGCAGTGACCGGGACAGCGACACTGAAGCTTTCTTT.

The chain has TRBV30 and TRBJ1-2; D is unclear. The V and J ends lost 0 bases and 8 bases respectively, with 7 bases between them. This CDR3 spans 11 amino acids. CDR1 and CDR2 (germline): GTSNPN, SVGIG (reference sequence). The DNA of the CDR3 is TGTGCCTGGAGTGTACTCAAGGGCTACACCTTC. This codes for CAWSVLKGYTF.